A single sample is the source of the 9 T cell receptor beta chains below, sequenced in a study of identical twins. Each CDR3 protein gets one entry after TCRdb re-called the 5' RACE reads with MiXCR. The sample lists roughly 470,000 distinct CDR3 sequences; roughly an eighth were seen once. These data were also reused for a study on yellow fever vaccine responses in identical twins.

Sample: CD4+ T cells sorted from blood. Source of these receptors: a woman under 30 in good health.

The sample holds a few counts of this clonotype. J is TRBJ2-6 and V is TRBV18, with 9 nucleotides matching TRBD1. Germline trimming cut 6 bases from V and 0 bases from J; bases unmatched to any gene: 9. This CDR3 is 18 amino acids long. The V gene's germline CDR1 is KGHSH and CDR2 LQKENI. The CDR3 is CASSSIGTGSSGANVLTF. CDR3 nucleotides: TGTGCCAGCTCCTCTATTGGGACAGGGAGCTCTGGGGCCAACGTCCTGACTTTC.

This clonotype was recorded a few times. This chain joins TRBV7-6 and TRBJ2-5; TRBD1 aligns across 7 bases. Germline-derived CDR1 and CDR2 are SGHVS and FNYEAQ. The CDR3 has 15 residues. After removal of 5 bases from V and 2 bases from J, the junction contained 8 bases not matched to a gene. The CDR3 is CASSPPGQVQETQYF. The DNA of the CDR3 is TGTGCCAGCAGCCCACCCGGACAGGTTCAAGAGACCCAGTACTTC.

The chain recombines TRBV11-1 with TRBJ2-2; the D gene is possibly TRBD2 (5 bases). Per germline, CDR1 SGHAT and CDR2 FQDESV (reference sequence). Trimming removed 1 base from V and 2 bases from J, with 11 bases in between. This CDR3 spans 16 amino acids. For the CDR3, the DNA is TGTGCCAGCAGCTTAGGCAGCGGAGTTAACACCGGGGAGCTGTTTTTT. This gives the protein CASSLGSGVNTGELFF.

This clonotype was counted between two and nine times. This chain connects TRBV5-1 to TRBJ2-5; D uncertain. This CDR3 contains 13 residues. Trimming pared 0 bases from V and 5 bases from J, leaving 8 bases between. Looked up from germline, CDR1 is SGHRS and CDR2 is YFSETQ. CDR3 loop: CASSLVGMETQYF. The CDR3 DNA reads TGCGCCAGCAGCTTGGTAGGGATGGAGACCCAGTACTTC.

The chain uses TRBV5-1 and TRBJ1-2, with D unresolved. V lost 4 bases to trimming and J lost 2 bases, with 12 bases between them. Germline V CDR1 and CDR2: SGHRS, YFSETQ. This CDR3 is 14 amino acids long. The CDR3 nucleotides are TGCGCCAGCAGCCCTGTTACGGGAAACTATGGCTACACCTTC. It encodes CASSPVTGNYGYTF.

CDR3 nucleotides: TGTGCCACCAGCAGAGATTGGGCAGGGGGCGATGAAAAACTGTTTTTT. Residues: CATSRDWAGGDEKLFF. The chain couples TRBV15 to TRBJ1-4, with 8 bases that match TRBD1. J lost 6 bases, V lost 0 bases, and 6 bases had no gene match. Germline lookup yields CDR1 LNHNV and CDR2 YYDKDF (reference sequence). CDR3 length: 16 residues. The whole variable domain, filled in from reference TRBV15 and TRBJ1-4, reads DAMVIQNPRYQVTQFGKPVTLSCSQTLNHNVMYWYQQKSSQAPKLLFHYYDKDFNNEADTPDNFQSRRPNTSFCFLDIRSPGLGDTAMYLCATSRDWAGGDEKLFFGSGTQLSVL.

The chain uses TRBV18 and TRBJ2-7; D gene ambiguous. The CDR3 loop spans 15 amino acids. Germline V gene data show CDR1 as KGHSH and CDR2 as LQKENI. The V and J ends lost 0 bases and 4 bases respectively, with 13 bases between them. CDR3 DNA sequence: TGTGCCAGCTCACCACCGGGCACGTTGTTATACGAGCAGTACTTC. Translation: CASSPPGTLLYEQYF.

V is TRBV7-2 and J is TRBJ2-1; D perhaps matches TRBD2 (6 bases). The CDR3 runs 14 residues. V was trimmed by 0 bases and J by 11 bases, leaving 14 bases between them. Germline V lookup: CDR1 SGHTA, CDR2 FQGNSA. As DNA, the CDR3 is TGTGCCAGCAGCTTAGCGGGGGGTTCTAGTCAGCAGTTCTTC. It is translated as CASSLAGGSSQQFF.

The V call is TRBV20-1, the J call TRBJ1-5; D is perhaps TRBD1 (5 bases). The germline V gene has CDR1 DFQATT and CDR2 SNEGSKA (reference sequence). Trimming removed 2 bases at V and 0 bases at J, with 11 bases between. This CDR3 is built from 15 residues. Here the CDR3 DNA reads TGCAGTGCTAGACGGACACCCTTTAGCAATCAGCCCCAGCATTTT. Translated: CSARRTPFSNQPQHF.